This T cell receptor beta chain came from a study of control samples from healthy donors and cancer patients. This clone has only one observation. TCRdb keeps only in-frame clones here, not all; method: immunoSEQ multiplex PCR. Of fewer than 500,000 clones in the sample, about nine tenths were seen once. The sample was PBMCs. This sequence was found in a man aged 35-49 years with head and neck cancer.

This CDR3 reads CASTDSNPTYEQYF. Written as DNA, the CDR3 is TGTGCCAGCACCGACTCCAACCCCACCTACGAGCAGTACTTC. This chain uses TRBV18 with TRBJ2-7, with no clear D. CDR1 is KGHSH, CDR2 LQKENI, per germline. The CDR3 spans 14 residues. V shed 8 bases and J shed 2 bases, with 16 bases lying between them.